Sequencing of this TCR beta chain was carried out in a study of T cell repertoires in cytomegalovirus infection. MiXCR, run by TCRdb on the reads, gives a single entry per CDR3 protein. Counted here are fewer than 250,000 distinct CDR3 sequences, roughly 12% occurring once; the ten biggest clones make up approximately 1.6%. In germline, CDR1 is MDHEN, CDR2 SYDVKM. CDR3 length: 15 amino acids. V was trimmed by 8 bases and J by 2 bases, leaving 13 bases between them. Specimen: PBMCs. The V call is TRBV28, the J call TRBJ2-6; tentative D call: TRBD1 (5 bases). The TCR comes from a human donor in good health (CMV status not recorded). Some clones in this sample may be carry-over from other donors' samples. In DNA, the CDR3 is TGTGCCAGCTCACCGACCAGGGCTGGGGCCAACGTCCTGACTTTC. It specifies CASSPTRAGANVLTF.